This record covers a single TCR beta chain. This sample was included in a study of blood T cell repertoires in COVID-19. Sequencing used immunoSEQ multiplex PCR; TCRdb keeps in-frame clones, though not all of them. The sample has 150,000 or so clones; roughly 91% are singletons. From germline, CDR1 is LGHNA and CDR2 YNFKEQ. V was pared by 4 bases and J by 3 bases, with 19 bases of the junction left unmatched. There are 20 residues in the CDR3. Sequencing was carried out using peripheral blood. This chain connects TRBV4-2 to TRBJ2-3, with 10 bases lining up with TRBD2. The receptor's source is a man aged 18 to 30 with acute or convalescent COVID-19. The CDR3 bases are TGTGCCAGCAGCCCGGAATCAGGGGGCCTAGCGGGAGTGCGGACAGATACGCAGTATTTT. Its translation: CASSPESGGLAGVRTDTQYF.